This T cell receptor beta chain appears in the sequencing data of a study of blood T cell repertoires in COVID-19. Study-wide background: Italy, Spain and the United States were the sources of the convalescent and acute COVID-19 samples. PBMCs, B-cell-depleted T cells, or T cells were the source of the cDNA or gDNA that made up the material.

Patients from Seattle were sampled longitudinally, starting during active infection. Original processing methods: Scientists estimated how many nucleated cells there were by amplifying reference gene primers. TCRdb keeps only in-frame clones here, not all; method: immunoSEQ multiplex PCR. V and J calls and clone size come straight from that table; D and trimming were deduced from the DNA. In the table there are under 200,000 clones, roughly 84% of which are singletons. This CDR3 is 12 amino acids long. The J segment lost 7 bases and the V segment lost 6 bases, leaving 2 bases of the junction unmatched. From germline, CDR1 is LNHDA and CDR2 SQIVND (reference sequence).

Sequenced material: peripheral blood. The clonotype comes from a woman aged 55-69 years with COVID-19, enrolled during active disease. The rearrangement uses TRBV19 and TRBJ2-1; 8 nucleotides align to TRBD1. The CDR3 bases are TGTGCCAGTAGAACAGGGGGTAATGAGCAGTTCTTC. Its protein is CASRTGGNEQFF.